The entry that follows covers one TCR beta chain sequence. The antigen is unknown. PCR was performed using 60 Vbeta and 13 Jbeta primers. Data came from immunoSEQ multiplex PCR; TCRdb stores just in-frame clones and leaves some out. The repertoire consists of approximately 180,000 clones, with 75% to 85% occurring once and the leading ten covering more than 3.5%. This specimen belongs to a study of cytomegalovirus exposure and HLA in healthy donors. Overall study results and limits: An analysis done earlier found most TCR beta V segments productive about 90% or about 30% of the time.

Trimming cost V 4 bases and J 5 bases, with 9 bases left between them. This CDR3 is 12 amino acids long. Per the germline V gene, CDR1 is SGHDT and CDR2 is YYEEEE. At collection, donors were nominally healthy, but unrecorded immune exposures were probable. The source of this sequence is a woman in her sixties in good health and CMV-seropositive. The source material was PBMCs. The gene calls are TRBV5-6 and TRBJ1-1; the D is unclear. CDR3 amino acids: CASSVTGTEAFF. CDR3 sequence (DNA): TGTGCCAGCAGCGTGACGGGGACTGAAGCTTTCTTT.